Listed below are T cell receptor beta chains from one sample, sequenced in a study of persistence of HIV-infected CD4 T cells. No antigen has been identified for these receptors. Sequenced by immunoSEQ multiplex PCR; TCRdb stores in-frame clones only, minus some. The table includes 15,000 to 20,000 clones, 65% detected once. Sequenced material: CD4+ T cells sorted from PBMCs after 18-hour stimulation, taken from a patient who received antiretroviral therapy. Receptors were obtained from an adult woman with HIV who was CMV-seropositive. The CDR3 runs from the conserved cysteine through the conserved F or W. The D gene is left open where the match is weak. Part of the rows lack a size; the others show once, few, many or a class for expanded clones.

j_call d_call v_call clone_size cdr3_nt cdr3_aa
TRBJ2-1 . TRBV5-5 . TGTGCCAGCACTGGGGACGCAGTTTACAATGAGCAGTTCTTC CASTGDAVYNEQFF
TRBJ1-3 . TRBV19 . TGTGCCACCAGTGGTTCCTCCGGAAACACCATATATTTT CATSGSSGNTIYF
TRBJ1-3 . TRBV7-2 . TGTGCCAGCAGCTTAGTTGGTCAGGGAACTGGAAACACCATATATTTT CASSLVGQGTGNTIYF
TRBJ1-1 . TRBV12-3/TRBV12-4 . TGTGCCAGCAGTTTTGTGGGGGAAGCTTTCTTT CASSFVGEAFF
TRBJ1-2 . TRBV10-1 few TGCGCCAGCAGTGCAACCAACTATGGCTACACCTTC CASSATNYGYTF
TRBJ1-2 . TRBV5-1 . TGCGCCAGCAGCTTGACCCGGGACGGCTATGGCTACACCTTC CASSLTRDGYGYTF
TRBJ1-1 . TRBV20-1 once TGCAGTGCTAGGGCGGGGACTGAAGCTTTCTTT CSARAGTEAFF
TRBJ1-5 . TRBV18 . TGTGCCAGCTCACCGATCAGGGCTGTGGGGCAAGGCAATCAGCCCCAGCATTTT CASSPIRAVGQGNQPQHF
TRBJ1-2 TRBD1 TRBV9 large TGTGCCAGCAGCGTTAGGGACAGGGATGGCTACACCTTC CASSVRDRDGYTF
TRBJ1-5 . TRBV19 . TGTGCCAGTGACAGCCGTTTGAGGAATCAGCCCCAGCATTTT CASDSRLRNQPQHF
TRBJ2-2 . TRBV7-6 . TGTGCCAGCAGCTTATCTGGCACCGGGGAGCTGTTTTTT CASSLSGTGELFF
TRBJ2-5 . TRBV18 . TGTGCCAGCTCACCACAGGCTTTCCAAGAGACCCAGTACTTC CASSPQAFQETQYF
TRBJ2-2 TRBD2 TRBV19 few TGTGCCAGTAGTCTATCGACTAGCGGCACCGGGGAGCTGTTTTTT CASSLSTSGTGELFF
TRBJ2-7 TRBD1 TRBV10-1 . TGCGCCAGCAGTGAGTCGTCCAGGGGGCGCGACTGCGAGCAGTACTTC CASSESSRGRDCEQYF
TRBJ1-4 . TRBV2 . TGTGCCAGCAGGGACCAGGGTGGGGTTGAAAAACTGTTTTTT CASRDQGGVEKLFF
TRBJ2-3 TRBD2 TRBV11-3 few TGTGCCAGCAGCTCTAGGACTAGCGGGGCCGACCCTTTTTCCACAGATACGCAGTATTTT CASSSRTSGADPFSTDTQYF
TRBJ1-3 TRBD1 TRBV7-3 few TGTGCCAGCAGCTTAACAGGGGGCAATTCTGGAAACACCATATATTTT CASSLTGGNSGNTIYF
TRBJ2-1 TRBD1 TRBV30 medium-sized TGTGCCTGGGACGCAGGGGGCTCCTACAATGAGCAGTTCTTC CAWDAGGSYNEQFF
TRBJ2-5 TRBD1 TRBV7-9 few TGTGCCAGCAGCTTAGTGACAGGGAAGGAGACCCAGTACTTC CASSLVTGKETQYF
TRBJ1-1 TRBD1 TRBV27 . TGTGCCAGCAGTCTGATAACGGGGACAGGGGGAACTGAAGCTTTCTTT CASSLITGTGGTEAFF
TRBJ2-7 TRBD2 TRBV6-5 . TGTGCCAGCAGTACCGGGACTAGCGGCACCTACGAGCAGTACTTC CASSTGTSGTYEQYF
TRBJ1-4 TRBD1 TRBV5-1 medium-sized TGCGCCAGCAGCCCCGGACAGGGGACGACTAATGAAAAACTGTTTTTT CASSPGQGTTNEKLFF
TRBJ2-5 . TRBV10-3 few TGTGCCATCAGTGACAGCCCGATCGGGGAGACCCAGTACTTC CAISDSPIGETQYF
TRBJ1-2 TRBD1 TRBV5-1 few TGCGCCAGCAGCAAGGACAGGGGGCAGGAGGGCTACACCTTC CASSKDRGQEGYTF
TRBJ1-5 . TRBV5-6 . TGTGCCAGCAGCTTGAGGCAGGGGAACAATCAGCCCCAGCATTTT CASSLRQGNNQPQHF
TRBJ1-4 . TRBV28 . TGTGCCAGCAGTTCAATCTCGGGCAGAGGCAATGAAAAACTGTTTTTT CASSSISGRGNEKLFF
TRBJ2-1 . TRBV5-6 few TGTGCCAGCAGCTTGGGTGAACTGCGCAGAATAGACAATGAGCAGTTCTTC CASSLGELRRIDNEQFF
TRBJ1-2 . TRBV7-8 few TGTGCCAGCAGCTTAGTGGGGGATGGCTACACCTTC CASSLVGDGYTF
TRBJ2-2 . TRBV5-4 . TGTGCCAGCAGCTTAAATCGGGGTGGCGCGAACACCGGGGAGCTGTTTTTT CASSLNRGGANTGELFF
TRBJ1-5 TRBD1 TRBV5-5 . TGTGCCAGCAGCTGGGACAGAAATCAGCCCCAGCATTTT CASSWDRNQPQHF
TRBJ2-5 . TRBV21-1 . TGTGCCAGCAGCCTCTGGACGGGAAAGAATACCCAGTACTTC CASSLWTGKNTQYF
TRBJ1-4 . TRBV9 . TGTGCCAGCAGCGTATCAGGGGCCCTGGATGAAAAACTGTTTTTT CASSVSGALDEKLFF
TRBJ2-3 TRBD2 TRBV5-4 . TGTGCCAGCAGCGACGGGGGGAGCACAGATACGCAGTATTTT CASSDGGSTDTQYF
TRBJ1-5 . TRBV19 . TGTGCCAGTAGTGTACAACCGGGCCTCGAGAGGCAGCCCCAGCATTTT CASSVQPGLERQPQHF
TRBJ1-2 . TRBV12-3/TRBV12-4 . TGTGCCACCCAGACAGAGTTCTATGGCTACACCTTC CATQTEFYGYTF
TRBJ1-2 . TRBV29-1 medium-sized TGCAGCGTTATTGAGCAGGGACTTGTTGGCTACACCTTC CSVIEQGLVGYTF
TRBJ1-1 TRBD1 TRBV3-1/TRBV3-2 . TGTGCCAGCAGCCAAGAAGGTAGGGGGCCGATGAACACTGAAGCTTTCTTT CASSQEGRGPMNTEAFF
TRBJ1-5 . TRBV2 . TGTGCCAGCAGCTTGGACAGCAATAGCAATCAGCCCCAGCATTTT CASSLDSNSNQPQHF
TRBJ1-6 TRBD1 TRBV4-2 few TGTGCCAGCAGCCTCGAGGGGGCTTATTCACCCCTCCACTTT CASSLEGAYSPLHF
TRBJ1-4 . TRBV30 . TGTGCCTGGGGTGGACGGTCAAGGGAAAAACTGTTTTTT CAWGGRSREKLFF
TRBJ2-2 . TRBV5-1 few TGCGCCAGCAGGGGGGGACAGACGAACACCGGGGAGCTGTTTTTT CASRGGQTNTGELFF
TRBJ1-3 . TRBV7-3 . TGTGCCAGCAGCTTGACAGGAGGAAACTCTGGAAACACCATATATTTT CASSLTGGNSGNTIYF
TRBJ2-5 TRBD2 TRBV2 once TGTGCCAGCAGAGAGCGGGGGGGCTTGGAGACCCAGTACTTC CASRERGGLETQYF
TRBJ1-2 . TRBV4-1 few TGCGCCAGCAGCCAGTCAACCTCGGGGGGGGCGCCTAACTATGGCTACACCTTC CASSQSTSGGAPNYGYTF
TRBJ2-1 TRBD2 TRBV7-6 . TGTGCCAGCAGCTTATCCCTAGCGGGCAATGAGCAGTTCTTC CASSLSLAGNEQFF
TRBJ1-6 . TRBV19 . TGTGCCAGTGGGAGTTACAATTCACCCCTCCACTTT CASGSYNSPLHF
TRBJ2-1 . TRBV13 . TGTGCCAGCAGCCGCCGGGGGCTACGGGGCAATGAGCAGTTCTTC CASSRRGLRGNEQFF
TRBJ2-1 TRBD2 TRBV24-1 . TGTGCCACCAGTGATTTACGACTAGCGGGAGGGTCTGCGCTACAGTTCTTC CATSDLRLAGGSALQFF
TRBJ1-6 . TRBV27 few TGTGCCAGCAGGCCACTCTTGGGACGAGGAAATTCACCCCTCCACTTT CASRPLLGRGNSPLHF
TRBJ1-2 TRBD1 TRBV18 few TGTGCCAGCTCACAGGGGACAGGCCTCTATGGCTACACCTTC CASSQGTGLYGYTF
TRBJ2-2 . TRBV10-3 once TGTGCCATCTCGGGACGGGAGAACACCGGGGAGCTGTTTTTT CAISGRENTGELFF
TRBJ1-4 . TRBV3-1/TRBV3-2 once TGTGCCAGCAGCCAAGATGGAGGCACCCATGAAAAACTGTTTTTT CASSQDGGTHEKLFF
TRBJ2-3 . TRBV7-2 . TGTGCCAGCAGCTTAGTTTGGCCGACAGATACGCAGTATTTT CASSLVWPTDTQYF
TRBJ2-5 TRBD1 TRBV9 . TGTGCCAGCAGCGCGAGGGACAGGGGCGGGCAAGAGACCCAGTACTTC CASSARDRGGQETQYF
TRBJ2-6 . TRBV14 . TGTGCCAGCAGCCAAGCGACAGGCTGGGCCAACGTCCTGACTTTC CASSQATGWANVLTF
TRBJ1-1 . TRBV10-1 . TGCGCCAGCAGTGACGGGGGAATGAACACTGAAGCTTTCTTT CASSDGGMNTEAFF
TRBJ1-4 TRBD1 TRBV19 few TGTGCCAGTAGTCCTCCCTCGGGACAGGATGAAAAACTGTTTTTT CASSPPSGQDEKLFF
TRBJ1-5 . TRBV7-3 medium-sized TGTGCCAGCAGCTTAACCTCAGGAAGCAATCAGCCCCAGCATTTT CASSLTSGSNQPQHF
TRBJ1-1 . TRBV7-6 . TGTGCCAGCAGCTTAGGGCTCGCCACTGAAGCTTTCTTT CASSLGLATEAFF